These 20 T cell receptor beta chains originate from one sample sequenced in a study of OX40 agonist ivuxolimab in advanced cancers. The data were produced by immunoSEQ multiplex PCR, yet TCRdb's version contains in-frame clones alone and is incomplete. The data contain 45,000 to 50,000 clones, around 90% of them singletons. Sample: CD4+ or CD8+ T cells sorted from blood, taken in a trial of the OX40 agonist ivuxolimab. The receptors shown here come from an adult with an advanced solid tumor such as melanoma, head and neck, liver or kidney cancer.

J is TRBJ2-3 and V is TRBV6-6; no clear D. Between the trimmed V and J ends, which lost 0 bases and 2 bases, there was a span of 12 bases. Germline loops: CDR1 MNHNY, CDR2 SVGAGI (reference sequence). The length of the CDR3 is 16 residues. The DNA for the CDR3 is TGTGCCAGCAGTTACTCTAGGATCTCCAACACAGATACGCAGTATTTT. This sequence encodes CASSYSRISNTDTQYF.

This sequence joins TRBV27 and TRBJ2-7; possibly TRBD1 for D (5 bases). CDR3 length: 14 amino acids. Germline-derived CDR1 and CDR2 are MNHEY and SMNVEV (reference sequence). V lost 0 bases and J 4 bases, leaving 10 bases between the germline ends. CDR3 nucleotide sequence: TGTGCCAGCAGTTTATCAGGGGAAAAGTACGAGCAGTACGTC. Translating it yields CASSLSGEKYEQYV.

The chain couples TRBV27 to TRBJ2-1, with D hard to call. This CDR3 contains 15 residues. V dropped 2 bases and J dropped 0 bases, with 8 bases sitting between them. Germline V lookup: CDR1 MNHEY, CDR2 SMNVEV (reference sequence). The CDR3 DNA reads as TGTGCCAGCAGTTTAGGGGATTACTCCTACAATGAGCAGTTCTTC. It translates to CASSLGDYSYNEQFF.

This chain joins TRBV6-1 and TRBJ1-1; a weak D match, TRBD1 (6 bases). Germline V CDR1 and CDR2: MNHNS, SASEGT. CDR3 length: 16 amino acids. Trimming pared 4 bases from V and 0 bases from J, leaving 15 bases between. As DNA, the CDR3 is TGTGCCAGCAGTGCTGTCCCTGGGGGCTTGAACACTGAAGCTTTCTTT. As protein: CASSAVPGGLNTEAFF.

This chain uses TRBV28 with TRBJ2-1; 14 nucleotides line up with TRBD2. CDR3 length: 15 amino acids. Germline V gene lookup returns CDR1 MDHEN and CDR2 SYDVKM. The ends lost 11 bases at V and 9 bases at J; junction bases unmatched: 12. The CDR3 reads CAASPGTSGSGEQFF. CDR3 DNA: TGTGCCGCCTCCCCCGGGACTAGCGGGAGCGGTGAGCAGTTCTTC.

J is TRBJ1-2 and V is TRBV6-5; tentatively, D is TRBD1 (5 bases). Germline V gene sequence: CDR1 MNHEY, CDR2 SVGAGI. Trimming removed 6 bases from V and 5 bases from J, with 13 bases in between. The CDR3 extends over 13 amino acids. The CDR3 reads CASRDTTEYGYTF. For the CDR3, the DNA is TGTGCCAGCAGGGATACGACAGAGTATGGCTACACCTTC.

The chain has TRBV30 and TRBJ2-7; 10 bases line up with TRBD2. The CDR3 contains 13 residues. The V gene's germline CDR1 is GTSNPN and CDR2 SVGIG (reference sequence). The V and J ends lost 7 bases and 2 bases, in that order; junction bases with no gene match: 5. CDR3 protein: CAYGLAEPYEQYF. DNA of the CDR3: TGTGCCTATGGACTAGCGGAGCCCTACGAGCAGTACTTC.

The J gene is TRBJ2-3, the V gene TRBV9; D may be TRBD2 (5 bases). CDR3 length: 13 amino acids. V lost 5 bases and J 4 bases, leaving 11 bases between the germline ends. Germline V gene sequence: CDR1 SGDLS, CDR2 YYNGEE. In nucleotides, the CDR3 is TGTGCCAGCAGTTGGGAGCCCCCAGATACGCAGTATTTT. The encoded protein is CASSWEPPDTQYF.

This chain connects TRBV10-3 to TRBJ2-1; 9 nucleotides line up with TRBD2. V gave up 7 bases and J gave up 7 bases; unmatched junction bases: 11. The CDR3 extends over 15 amino acids. Germline values: CDR1 ENHRY, CDR2 SYGVKD. The CDR3 sequence: CAITLGGGGSNEQFF. As DNA, the CDR3 is TGTGCCATCACCCTGGGCGGGGGGGGCTCTAATGAGCAGTTCTTC.

This chain links TRBV27 with TRBJ2-7; D gene unclear. Germline lookup yields CDR1 MNHEY and CDR2 SMNVEV (reference sequence). The CDR3 covers 14 residues. V was pared by 5 bases and J by 2 bases, with 13 bases between. The CDR3 bases are TGTGCCAGCAGTCCATTGACTCGTACCTACGAGCAGTACGTC. Translation gives CASSPLTRTYEQYV.

The chain has TRBV13 and TRBJ1-2; D gene unclear. V dropped 1 base and J dropped 4 bases, with 10 bases sitting between them. Germline lookup yields CDR1 PRHDT and CDR2 FYEKMQ (reference sequence). The CDR3 loop spans 14 amino acids. CDR3 amino acids: CASSLVGMSYGYTF. Written as DNA, the CDR3 is TGTGCCAGCAGCTTAGTGGGGATGAGCTATGGCTACACCTTC. Based on the CDR3 plus reference TRBV13 and TRBJ1-2, the full variable domain is AAGVIQSPRHLIKEKRETATLKCYPIPRHDTVYWYQQGPGQDPQFLISFYEKMQSDKGSIPDRFSAQQFSDYHSELNMSSLELGDSALYFCASSLVGMSYGYTFGSGTRLTVV.

The CDR3: CASSRDRGRVLNTEAFF. The CDR3 DNA reads as TGTGCCAGCAGCCGAGACAGGGGGCGGGTTCTGAACACTGAAGCTTTCTTT. The chain couples TRBV5-6 to TRBJ1-1; TRBD1 agrees at 10 bases. J was trimmed by 0 bases and V by 4 bases; bases with no gene match: 9. This CDR3 is 17 amino acids long. From germline, CDR1 is SGHDT and CDR2 YYEEEE. Full variable domain (missing parts from reference TRBV5-6 and TRBJ1-1): DAGVTQSPTHLIKTRGQQVTLRCSPKSGHDTVSWYQQALGQGPQFIFQYYEEEERQRGNFPDRFSGHQFPNYSSELNVNALLLGDSALYLCASSRDRGRVLNTEAFFGQGTRLTVV.

This clone was detected only once. The chain uses TRBV7-9 and TRBJ2-7; 13 bases fit TRBD2. The germline V gene encodes CDR1 SEHNR and CDR2 FQNEAQ (reference sequence). The CDR3 extends over 15 amino acids. V dropped 5 bases and J dropped 7; count of bases not matched to a gene: 8. The CDR3 DNA sequence: TGTGCCAGCAGCAGACTACCGGGACTAGCGGGGGAGCAGTACTTC. Translation: CASSRLPGLAGEQYF.

This chain connects TRBV6-6 to TRBJ2-1; D assignment may be TRBD1 or TRBD2 (5 bases each). Trimming took off 0 bases at V and 2 bases at J, with 11 bases between the two ends. Germline CDR1 reads MNHNY; CDR2 reads SVGAGI (reference sequence). The CDR3 has 16 amino acids. The CDR3 sequence: CASSYSGEGPYNEQFF. CDR3 DNA: TGTGCCAGCAGTTACTCGGGGGAAGGCCCCTACAATGAGCAGTTCTTC.

V and J are TRBV25-1 and TRBJ1-2, with TRBD1 matching over 8 bases. Trimming took 11 bases from V and 2 from J; bases not matched to a gene: 7. Germline lookup yields CDR1 MGHDK and CDR2 SYGVNS. There are 13 residues in the CDR3. CDR3 protein: CAASGGSNYGYTF. The CDR3 DNA sequence: TGTGCCGCCTCAGGGGGCAGCAACTATGGCTACACCTTC.

This clone was counted a few times. This chain connects TRBV28 to TRBJ1-5; weak D call: TRBD1 (5 bases). CDR3 length equals 18 residues. CDR1 is MDHEN, CDR2 SYDVKM, per germline. Trimming took off 1 base at V and 2 bases at J, with 18 bases between the two ends. The CDR3 bases are TGTGCCAGCAGTTTATTCTCTGTTACGGGGGGGGGCAATCAGCCCCAGCATTTT. As protein: CASSLFSVTGGGNQPQHF.

CDR3 coding DNA: TGCGCCAGCAGTTTAGGAGGTTACGAGCAGTACTTC. It codes for CASSLGGYEQYF. The V and J genes are TRBV5-1 and TRBJ2-7; maybe TRBD2 (5 bases). Germline V gene lookup returns CDR1 SGHRS and CDR2 YFSETQ. Trimming removed 5 bases from V and 4 bases from J, with 10 bases in between. The CDR3 is 12 amino acids.

In DNA, the CDR3 is TGTGCCAGCAGTTTATGGGACAGGGAGGACAATGAGCAGTTCTTC. This encodes CASSLWDREDNEQFF. The J gene is TRBJ2-1, the V gene TRBV27, with 9 bases matching TRBD1. The V gene's germline CDR1 is MNHEY and CDR2 SMNVEV (reference sequence). The ends lost 1 base at V and 5 bases at J; junction bases unmatched: 3. CDR3 length equals 15 residues.

V usage is TRBV27 and J usage is TRBJ2-7; 7 positions agree with TRBD1. The germline V gene has CDR1 MNHEY and CDR2 SMNVEV (reference sequence). The CDR3 is made up of 14 amino acids. J lost 2 bases, V lost 5 bases, and 6 bases had no gene match. CDR3 residues: CASSLTGTAYEQYV. For the CDR3, the DNA is TGTGCCAGCAGTCTCACCGGGACAGCCTACGAGCAGTACGTC.

This clone was seen only once. The chain combines TRBV4-1 with TRBJ2-3; D is undetermined. The germline V gene encodes CDR1 MGHRA and CDR2 YSYEKL. V was cut by 4 bases and J by 4 bases, with 9 bases left in between. The CDR3 consists of 13 residues. Here the CDR3 reads CASSPPSPDTQYF. The DNA for the CDR3 is TGCGCCAGCAGCCCGCCGAGTCCAGATACGCAGTATTTT.